One sample yielded the 24 T cell receptor beta chains listed below, sequenced in a study. TCRdb reanalysed the 5' RACE reads using MiXCR and keeps one entry per CDR3 protein. The data show approximately 44,000 distinct CDR3 sequences, around 30% seen once. Sequencing was performed on memory CD4+ T cells sorted from a lymph node. Subset here: memory CD4+ T cells, CD4+CD45RO+CD25-. The receptors were gathered from a female donor with breast cancer.

This clonotype has just a few counts. The rearrangement joins TRBV29-1 to TRBJ2-5; 7 bases are a match to TRBD1. The V and J ends lost 7 bases and 5 bases, in that order; junction bases with no gene match: 4. The V gene's germline CDR1 is SQVTM and CDR2 ANQGSEA. The CDR3 is made up of 11 amino acids. The CDR3 DNA reads TGCAGCGGACAGGGCAGGGAGACCCAGTACTTC. This gives the protein CSGQGRETQYF.

This clonotype has ten or more counts. The chain joins TRBV7-8 to TRBJ2-1; maybe TRBD2 (5 bases). CDR1 SGHVS and CDR2 FQNEAQ come from the germline V gene. The CDR3 has 13 residues. The V and J ends lost 5 bases and 7 bases respectively, with 12 bases between them. CDR3 residues: CASSDGPGNEQFF. The DNA for the CDR3 is TGTGCCAGCAGCGACGGACCGGGAAATGAGCAGTTCTTC.

The chain links TRBV6-1 to TRBJ2-1; 8 bases fit TRBD1. The CDR3 consists of 17 residues. The V and J ends lost 6 bases and 0 bases, in that order; junction bases with no gene match: 10. Per the germline V gene, CDR1 is MNHNS and CDR2 is SASEGT. CDR3 nucleotides: TGTGCCAGCAGCAATTCCCAGGGGGCAGGCTCCTACAATGAGCAGTTCTTC. The encoded protein is CASSNSQGAGSYNEQFF.

This clonotype was detected ten times or more. The rearrangement uses TRBV6-4 and TRBJ1-1, with no clear D. Germline-derived CDR1 and CDR2 are MRHNA and SNTAGT. Trimming shortened V by 0 bases and J by 4 bases, and 9 bases separated the two germline ends. The CDR3 extends over 14 amino acids. The CDR3 region has the DNA TGTGCCAGCAGTGACTCGAGTCGGGCCACTGAAGCTTTCTTT. Translation gives CASSDSSRATEAFF.

This clonotype occurred a few times. Germline is not matched at one junction end, which may reflect a read error. J is TRBJ2-3 and V is TRBV5-1, with 8 bases fitting TRBD2. Germline V gene data show CDR1 as SGHRS and CDR2 as YFSETQ. The CDR3 runs to 17 residues. The CDR3 DNA reads as TGTGCCAGCAGCCGTTACCCTGCAGCGGGGGGCACAGATACGCAGTATTTT. This codes for CASSRYPAAGGTDTQYF.

The CDR3 nucleotides read TGTGCCAGCAGTCCGTGGGACAGGAAGAGGGCTTTCTTT. This encodes CASSPWDRKRAFF. The chain is built from TRBV27 and TRBJ1-1; 8 bases are a match to TRBD1. This CDR3 has 13 residues. The V and J ends lost 5 bases and 11 bases, in that order; junction bases with no gene match: 10. CDR1 and CDR2 (germline): MNHEY, SMNVEV (reference sequence).

This clonotype was seen a handful of times. The chain is built from TRBV29-1 and TRBJ1-1; 11 bases agree with TRBD1. This CDR3 has 13 amino acids. Germline loops: CDR1 SQVTM, CDR2 ANQGSEA. The ends lost 7 bases at V and 4 bases at J; junction bases unmatched: 5. This CDR3 reads CSERTGGSTEAFF. CDR3 bases: TGCAGCGAGAGGACAGGGGGCTCCACTGAAGCTTTCTTT.

With respect to this clonotype: Mismatch with germline at one junction end may stem from a read error. This chain joins TRBV12-3 or TRBV12-4 and TRBJ2-3; the D is unclear. This CDR3 region has 14 residues. In DNA form, the CDR3 reads TGTGACAGCAGCCAACCGCCCCACACAGATACGCAGTATTTT. This gives the protein CDSSQPPHTDTQYF.

V usage is TRBV4-2 and J usage is TRBJ2-2; no clear D gene. Germline V gene sequence: CDR1 LGHNA, CDR2 YNFKEQ. This CDR3 spans 16 amino acids. V lost 0 bases to trimming and J lost 1 base, with 9 bases between them. This chain's CDR3 is CASSQDYFRNTGELFF. For the CDR3, the DNA is TGTGCCAGCAGCCAAGATTATTTCCGGAACACCGGGGAGCTGTTTTTT.

There are a few counts of this clonotype. The chain carries TRBV29-1 and TRBJ2-1, with 9 bases identical to TRBD1. With 3 bases clipped from V and 3 bases from J, the junction kept 6 bases outside the gene matches. The CDR3 runs 15 residues. Germline V gene sequence: CDR1 SQVTM, CDR2 ANQGSEA. The CDR3 here is CSVDRDREDYNEQFF. In nucleotides, the CDR3 is TGCAGCGTTGACCGGGACAGGGAAGACTACAATGAGCAGTTCTTC.

The rearrangement uses TRBV7-3 and TRBJ2-5, with 11 bases matching TRBD2. Losses at the gene ends were 0 bases for V and 1 base for J; bases not matched to a gene: 4. CDR1 and CDR2 from the germline V gene are SGHTA and FQGTGA. This CDR3 has 17 residues. CDR3 region: CASSLTALAGGQETQYF. CDR3 DNA sequence: TGTGCCAGCAGCTTAACAGCCCTAGCGGGGGGCCAAGAGACCCAGTACTTC. The whole variable domain, remainder taken from reference TRBV7-3 and TRBJ2-5, is GAGVSQTPSNKVTEKGKYVELRCDPISGHTALYWYRQSLGQGPEFLIYFQGTGAADDSGLPNDRFFAVRPEGSVSTLKIQRTERGDSAVYLCASSLTALAGGQETQYFGPGTRLLVL.

The chain joins TRBV6-4 to TRBJ1-5; D call uncertain. With 0 bases removed from V and 6 bases from J, the gap between germline ends came to 6 bases. The germline V gene encodes CDR1 MRHNA and CDR2 SNTAGT. The CDR3 sequence is 13 residues long. The CDR3 DNA is TGTGCCAGCAGTGACTCGGAAGGTCAGCCCCAGCATTTT. Protein product: CASSDSEGQPQHF.

The chain employs TRBV5-1 and TRBJ2-1; D is undetermined. The CDR3 is made up of 14 amino acids. The V gene's germline CDR1 is SGHRS and CDR2 YFSETQ. The V gene lost 0 bases and the J gene lost 4 bases, with 8 bases spanning the gap. In DNA form, the CDR3 reads TGCGCCAGCAGCTTGGCCACTGAATACAATGAGCAGTTCTTC. Residues: CASSLATEYNEQFF. Full variable domain (outside the CDR3, taken from reference TRBV5-1 and TRBJ2-1): KAGVTQTPRYLIKTRGQQVTLSCSPISGHRSVSWYQQTPGQGLQFLFEYFSETQRNKGNFPGRFSGRQFSNSRSEMNVSTLELGDSALYLCASSLATEYNEQFFGPGTRLTVL.

This clonotype was detected only once. The chain couples TRBV12-3 or TRBV12-4 to TRBJ2-5; 8 nucleotides line up with TRBD2. There are 15 residues in the CDR3. V gave up 5 bases and J gave up 4 bases; unmatched junction bases: 9. The DNA of the CDR3 is TGTGCCAGCAGTCCCGGGGGGGGGCTTCGAGAGACCCAGTACTTC. This sequence encodes CASSPGGGLRETQYF.

Only a few counts were recorded for this clonotype. One end of the junction does not line up with germline, which may come from a read error. The rearrangement uses TRBV15 and TRBJ1-4, with 11 bases aligning to TRBD1. CDR1 and CDR2 from the germline V gene are LNHNV and YYDKDF (reference sequence). This CDR3 comprises 17 residues. The CDR3 here is CATSRPDRTGGYEELFF. CDR3 in DNA: TGTGCCACCAGCCGCCCCGATCGGACAGGGGGCTATGAAGAACTGTTTTTT.

This clonotype has a count of ten or more. The rearrangement joins TRBV7-9 to TRBJ2-7, with D uncertain. The CDR3 covers 11 residues. Germline V gene data show CDR1 as SEHNR and CDR2 as FQNEAQ (reference sequence). Trimming left V 5 bases short and J 3 bases short, with 5 bases between. For the CDR3, the DNA is TGTGCCAGCAGCAGGAGCTACGAGCAGTACTTC. It specifies CASSRSYEQYF.

The chain links TRBV25-1 to TRBJ1-1, with TRBD1 as a possible D gene (5 bases). There are 17 residues in the CDR3. Germline assignment: CDR1 MGHDK and CDR2 SYGVNS. V shed 4 bases and J shed 4 bases, with 22 bases lying between them. The CDR3 DNA reads TGTGCCAGCAGTGGACTCGAGGCAGGGAGGGGCATCACTGAAGCTTTCTTT. Translating it yields CASSGLEAGRGITEAFF.

In this sample, this clonotype turned up a few times. At one end, the junction sequence differs from germline, possibly due to a read error. The chain uses TRBV24-1 and TRBJ2-7; a weak D match, TRBD1 (5 bases). CDR1 is KGHDR and CDR2 is SFDVKD in the germline V gene. The CDR3 covers 15 residues. The CDR3 loop reads CAASDSSGNPYEQYF. In DNA form, the CDR3 reads TGTGCCGCCAGTGATTCGTCAGGGAATCCCTACGAGCAGTACTTC.

The V and J genes are TRBV5-1 and TRBJ2-1, with a weak D call TRBD1 (6 bases). The CDR3 runs 14 residues. Trimming shortened V by 5 bases and J by 1 base, and 10 bases separated the two germline ends. Germline lookup yields CDR1 SGHRS and CDR2 YFSETQ. CDR3 DNA sequence: TGCGCCAGCAGACCTACAGGGTCCTACAATGAGCAGTTCTTC. This translates into CASRPTGSYNEQFF.

Notes on this clonotype: This could be a read error, since a much larger clone is one nucleotide away. Because it lacks the conserved phenylalanine or tryptophan at the end, this CDR3 is likely a read error. The gene calls are TRBV6-5 and TRBJ2-3, with D unresolved. CDR1 and CDR2 from the germline V gene are MNHEY and SVGAGI. The CDR3 consists of 14 residues. Between the trimmed V and J ends, which lost 6 bases and 8 bases, there was a span of 18 bases. CDR3 amino acids: CASSERPSPGTQYS. The CDR3 nucleotides read TGTGCCAGCAGCGAGCGACCAAGCCCCGGTACGCAGTATTCT.

This clonotype has more than one count but fewer than ten. The chain joins TRBV29-1 to TRBJ2-1, with D possibly matching TRBD1 (5 bases). This CDR3 contains 15 residues. Germline V lookup: CDR1 SQVTM, CDR2 ANQGSEA. Trimming removed 3 bases from V and 8 bases from J, with 20 bases in between. In nucleotides, the CDR3 is TGCAGCGTTGAGTTCGTGGTCAGGGAAAGCGATGAGCAGTTCTTC. Translated: CSVEFVVRESDEQFF.

This clonotype was counted between two and nine times. The genes are TRBV12-3 or TRBV12-4 and TRBJ1-1; no reliable D call. V was clipped by 2 bases and J by 1 base, with 5 bases between them. The CDR3 is 13 residues long. The CDR3 coding sequence is TGTGCCAGCAGTTTAAAGGGGAACACTGAAGCTTTCTTT. Protein: CASSLKGNTEAFF.

This clonotype was observed a handful of times. This chain connects TRBV24-1 to TRBJ2-1, with 16 nucleotides matching TRBD2. This CDR3 region has 15 residues. J lost 10 bases, V lost 12 bases, and 11 bases had no gene match. The germline V gene encodes CDR1 KGHDR and CDR2 SFDVKD. Here the CDR3 reads CAAHLGLAGGSEQFF. The CDR3 bases are TGTGCCGCGCACCTGGGACTAGCGGGAGGGTCCGAGCAGTTCTTC.

This clonotype turned up a few times. The chain recombines TRBV12-3 or TRBV12-4 with TRBJ1-5, with D hard to call. V was cut by 8 bases and J by 7 bases, with 15 bases left in between. This CDR3 has 13 residues. CDR3 residues: CASGWLGGQPQHF. The CDR3 DNA reads TGTGCCAGCGGTTGGTTGGGCGGACAGCCCCAGCATTTT.